This T cell receptor (beta chain) was sequenced during a study of blood T cell repertoires in COVID-19. Here immunoSEQ multiplex PCR was the method, and the copy in TCRdb shows in-frame clones only, minus some. The profile covers fewer than 500,000 clones, with about 90% appearing a single time and 0.65% to 1% taken by the ten largest. This CDR3 region has 14 residues. Trimming took 2 bases from V and 2 from J; bases not matched to a gene: 0. Germline V gives CDR1 LNHNV, CDR2 YYDKDF (reference sequence). The receptor was derived from a man in his late teens or twenties with COVID-19, enrolled during active disease. This chain connects TRBV15 to TRBJ1-3; 7 nucleotides line up with TRBD1. The material sequenced was peripheral blood. The CDR3 loop reads CATSRQGAGNTIYF. For the CDR3, the DNA is TGTGCCACCAGCAGACAGGGGGCTGGAAACACCATATATTTT.